Listed here are 5 T cell receptor beta chains from one sample, sequenced in a study of response to subunit inactivated influenza vaccine. TCRdb reanalysed the RT-PCR reads using MiXCR and keeps one entry per CDR3 protein. The table lists hundreds of thousands of distinct CDR3 sequences, 11% of them singletons. These data were also reused for a study on T cells expressing NK-cell markers. This second report adds: Making the TCR beta cDNA relied on 5'RACE template switching with UMIs.

The material was PBMCs from blood, obtained on the day of vaccination. Source of these receptors: a man over 45 who received an inactivated influenza vaccine.

This clonotype was seen a handful of times. The CDR3 reads CASTPQGQWNNEQFF. CDR3 DNA sequence: TGTGCCAGTACCCCTCAGGGGCAGTGGAACAATGAGCAGTTCTTC. This rearrangement joins TRBV12-3 or TRBV12-4 to TRBJ2-1; possibly TRBD1 for D (6 bases). V was trimmed by 9 bases and J by 5 bases, leaving 20 bases between them. The CDR3 is 15 amino acids.

This rearrangement joins TRBV12-3 or TRBV12-4 to TRBJ2-4; 7 nucleotides align to TRBD1. The V and J ends lost 6 bases and 6 bases, in that order; junction bases with no gene match: 11. The CDR3 has 15 amino acids. The CDR3, as DNA: TGTGCCAGCAGACCTTACAGGGGAATGGGAAACATTCAGTACTTC. It specifies CASRPYRGMGNIQYF.

This clonotype was counted a few times. The V and J genes are TRBV25-1 and TRBJ2-7; TRBD2 aligns across 7 bases. Germline V gene sequence: CDR1 MGHDK, CDR2 SYGVNS. The V gene end was trimmed by 4 bases and the J gene end by 0 bases; junction bases not matched to a gene: 3. The CDR3 consists of 14 residues. CDR3 DNA sequence: TGTGCCAGCAGTGGGCTAGCGGACTCCTACGAGCAGTACTTC. The encoded protein is CASSGLADSYEQYF.

In its sample, this clonotype was seen a few times. The V and J genes are TRBV15 and TRBJ2-5; weak D call: TRBD2 (5 bases). The ends were cut back, 3 bases at V and 7 bases at J, with 9 bases in the middle. Germline values: CDR1 LNHNV, CDR2 YYDKDF (reference sequence). The CDR3 has 12 amino acids. The CDR3 DNA is TGTGCCACCAGCAGCGGCGGGTGGACCCAGTACTTC. It encodes CATSSGGWTQYF.

This clonotype has a count of ten or more. The J gene is TRBJ2-7, the V gene TRBV6-5; D could derive from TRBD1 or TRBD2 (5 bases each). The CDR3 length is 14 residues. Germline V gene sequence: CDR1 MNHEY, CDR2 SVGAGI. V dropped 2 bases and J dropped 1 base, with 9 bases sitting between them. For the CDR3, the DNA is TGTGCCAGCAGTTACGGGACGGCTTCCTACGAGCAGTACTTC. This encodes CASSYGTASYEQYF.